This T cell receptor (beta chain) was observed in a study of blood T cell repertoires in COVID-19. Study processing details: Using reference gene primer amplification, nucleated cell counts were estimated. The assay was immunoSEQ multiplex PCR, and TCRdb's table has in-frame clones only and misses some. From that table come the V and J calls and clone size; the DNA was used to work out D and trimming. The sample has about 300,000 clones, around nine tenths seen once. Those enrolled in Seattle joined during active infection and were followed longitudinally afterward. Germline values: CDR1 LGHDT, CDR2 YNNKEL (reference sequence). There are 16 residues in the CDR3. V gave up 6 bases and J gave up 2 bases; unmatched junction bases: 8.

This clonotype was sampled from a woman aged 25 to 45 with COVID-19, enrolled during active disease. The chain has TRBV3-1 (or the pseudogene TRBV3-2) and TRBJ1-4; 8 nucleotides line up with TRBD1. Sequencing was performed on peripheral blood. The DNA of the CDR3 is TGTGCCAGCAGTGACAGGGGCGGGTGGACTAATGAAAAACTGTTTTTT. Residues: CASSDRGGWTNEKLFF.